Listed below are T cell receptor beta chains from one sample, sequenced in a study of cytomegalovirus exposure and HLA in healthy donors. TCRdb keeps only in-frame clones here, not all; method: immunoSEQ multiplex PCR. The table lists some 190,000 clones, around 80% of them singletons. The specimen sequenced was PBMCs. Every receptor here comes from a woman under 40 in good health and CMV-seronegative. The CDR3 runs from the conserved cysteine through the conserved F or W. The D gene is left open where the match is weak. The size of a clone is reported for some rows only, either as once, few or many, or as a class for expanded clones.

d_gene,v_gene,j_gene,abundance,CDR3nt,CDR3aa
TRBD1,TRBV27,TRBJ2-4,NA,TGTGCCAGCAGGAGCCTCTCCCAGGGGGAAAAAAACATTCAGTACTTC,CASRSLSQGEKNIQYF
TRBD1,TRBV5-6,TRBJ2-1,NA,TGTGCCAGCAGCTTTGACAGGGTAGGCTACAATGAGCAGTTCTTC,CASSFDRVGYNEQFF
NA,TRBV2,TRBJ1-2,NA,TGTGCCAGCAGGGGAAGGACACGGGGGGGCTACACCTTC,CASRGRTRGGYTF
TRBD1,TRBV5-1,TRBJ1-1,NA,TGCGCCAGCAGCTTTAGGACAGGGAACACTGAAGCTTTCTTT,CASSFRTGNTEAFF
TRBD1,TRBV29-1,TRBJ2-7,NA,TGCAGCGTGGGTGGACAGGCTCTTTCCTACGAGCAGTACTTC,CSVGGQALSYEQYF
TRBD2,TRBV5-8,TRBJ2-3,NA,TGTGCCAGCAGCCGAGGTGCCTTGGCGGGGGGGAGGTTAAGCACAGATACGCAGTATTTT,CASSRGALAGGRLSTDTQYF
TRBD1,TRBV29-1,TRBJ2-2,NA,TGCAGCGTTGATGGACAGGGGGGGAACACCGGGGAGCTGTTTTTT,CSVDGQGGNTGELFF
TRBD1,TRBV7-9,TRBJ1-1,NA,TGTGCCAGCAGCTTAGGGGACAGGGCCACTGAAGCTTTCTTT,CASSLGDRATEAFF
NA,TRBV10-2,TRBJ1-1,few,TGCGCCAGCAGTACGACAGAAGGGAGGGCTTTCTTT,CASSTTEGRAFF
NA,TRBV27,TRBJ1-1,few,TGTGCCAGCAGCCGCCGGAGGGACACTGAAGCTTTCTTT,CASSRRRDTEAFF
NA,TRBV15,TRBJ1-1,NA,TGTGCCACCAGCAGAGATCGAGCGAACACTGAAGCTTTCTTT,CATSRDRANTEAFF
NA,TRBV25-1,TRBJ1-1,NA,TGTGCCAGCAGTGGCCGGCCACAGGAAGCTTTCTTT,CASSGRPQEAFF
NA,TRBV30,TRBJ2-7,NA,TGTGCCTGGAAAGGAGCCCTCTACGAGCAGTACTTC,CAWKGALYEQYF
TRBD1,TRBV18,TRBJ1-1,NA,TGTGCCAGCTCACCAGGGACAGGGGGCACTGAAGCTTTCTTT,CASSPGTGGTEAFF